The clone carrying this T cell receptor (beta chain) showed up many times. Antigen: not known. This sample was taken from a study of T-cell memory formation after mild COVID-19. Overall study: TCR clusters were mostly confined to one donor each. Study-level findings and limits: Memory from before infection featured some responding clones, which suggests cross-reactive memory joined.

Libraries for TCRalpha and TCRbeta carried sample barcodes and unique molecular identifiers via 5'RACE. TCRdb independently ran MiXCR on the 5' RACE reads; one entry per CDR3 protein. The sample lists 150,000 or so distinct CDR3 sequences; roughly 14% were seen once. V shed 4 bases and J shed 8 bases, with 9 bases lying between them. This CDR3 contains 11 residues. CDR1 and CDR2 (germline): SEHNR, FQNEAQ (reference sequence). Sequencing was done on a sample of PBMCs or a T cell subset sorted from them (not recorded which). This receptor was obtained from an adult woman who had mild COVID-19 (a few samples of this study predate the infection). Cell type and time point are not known. The V gene is TRBV7-9, the J gene TRBJ2-7; D gene unclear. The CDR3, as DNA: TGTGCCAGCAGCTCACAGACACAGCAGTACTTC. Protein: CASSSQTQQYF.